The 25 T cell receptor beta chains given below trace back to one sample, sequenced in a study of T cells in Graves' hyperthyroidism and ophthalmopathy (dated by TCRdb to between 2018 and 2021). Libraries were made using multiplex PCR. Sequencing was carried out with an Illumina HiSeq 2000. Amplification of TCR beta CDR3 regions was carried out from RNA transcripts. The first round of RT-PCR for the TCR CDR3 was performed with the HTBI primer set and the Qiagen OneStep RT-PCR kit. The raw public reads went through TCRdb reprocessing: fastp at Q25, MiXCR clone calling, in-frame beta chains kept. A single entry per CDR3 protein holds the most common genes and DNA from its merged rows. The sample profile shows a few hundred thousand distinct CDR3 sequences; around 45% of them were found once. 15% to 20% of the sample lies in the top ten. The sample was peripheral blood or thyroid tissue (not recorded which). The receptor source for this set is an adult woman with Graves' disease, either hyperthyroidism or ophthalmopathy (not recorded which).

There are a few counts of this clonotype. The chain is built from TRBV29-1 and TRBJ1-1; D ambiguous. Germline V gene lookup returns CDR1 SQVTM and CDR2 ANQGSEA. The CDR3 spans 13 residues. Trimming took 4 bases from V and 0 from J, leaving 9 bases between them. CDR3 nucleotides: TGCAGCGTTGGGTTGGGATTGAACACTGAAGCTTTCTTT. This codes for CSVGLGLNTEAFF.

For this clonotype: As the CDR3 is not closed by the conserved phenylalanine or tryptophan, this likely results from a read error. The chain uses TRBV7-9 and TRBJ1-1; weak D call: TRBD1 (5 bases). Trimming stripped 6 bases from V and 3 bases from J, with 23 bases between. The germline V gene encodes CDR1 SEHNR and CDR2 FQNEAQ (reference sequence). This CDR3 contains 17 residues. CDR3 amino acids: CASRPPGHKKGDTEAFL. DNA of the CDR3: TGTGCCAGCAGGCCGCCGGGCCATAAAAAAGGGGACACTGAAGCTTTCCTT.

The V gene is TRBV4-1, the J gene TRBJ1-3; no definite D call. Germline CDR1 MGHRA, CDR2 YSYEKL. Deletions cut 1 base from V and 0 bases from J, with 7 bases between. The CDR3 has 15 amino acids. This CDR3 is CASSQGLISGNTIYF. The DNA for the CDR3 is TGCGCCAGCAGCCAAGGTCTGATCTCTGGAAACACCATATATTTT.

This clonotype showed up just a few times. The rearrangement joins TRBV27 to TRBJ2-7; no firm D call. CDR3 length: 11 amino acids. Looked up from germline, CDR1 is MNHEY and CDR2 is SMNVEV (reference sequence). Deletions cut 8 bases from V and 7 bases from J, with 12 bases between. CDR3 residues: CASGHKGEQYF. The DNA of the CDR3 is TGTGCCAGCGGTCACAAAGGAGAGCAGTACTTC.

The chain is built from TRBV24-1 and TRBJ2-5; D gene unclear. The V gene's germline CDR1 is KGHDR and CDR2 SFDVKD. Trimming stripped 4 bases from V and 4 bases from J, with 6 bases between. The CDR3 spans 12 residues. The CDR3 here is CATSDSGETQYF. The CDR3 nucleotides are TGTGCCACCAGTGACTCCGGAGAGACCCAGTACTTC.

In this sample, this clonotype turned up many times. The J gene is TRBJ1-1, the V gene TRBV4-1; D remains unclear. The length of the CDR3 is 13 residues. Looked up from germline, CDR1 is MGHRA and CDR2 is YSYEKL. Trimming stripped 2 bases from V and 9 bases from J, with 13 bases between. The CDR3 bases are TGCGCCAGCAGCCAAAATACCGAGCCCAAAGCTTTCTTT. Translating it yields CASSQNTEPKAFF.

The chain couples TRBV29-1 to TRBJ2-5; D is unclear. CDR1 is SQVTM, CDR2 ANQGSEA, per germline. The CDR3 runs to 15 residues. Between the trimmed V and J ends, which lost 5 bases and 2 bases, there was a span of 18 bases. The chain's CDR3 is CSVLRPGWDQETQYF. The CDR3 region has the DNA TGCAGCGTTCTTCGACCCGGTTGGGATCAAGAGACCCAGTACTTC.

This clonotype turned up a few times. This CDR3 fails to terminate in the conserved phenylalanine or tryptophan, so it likely reflects a read error. It is unclear where the CDR3 begins or ends on the DNA, so no DNA is shown, and the CDR3 is as TCRdb lists it. The chain couples TRBV28 to TRBJ2-5; the table's D call, TRBD1, was not checked against the DNA. 11 amino acids form the CDR3, both terminal residues included. The germline V gene encodes CDR1 MDHEN and CDR2 SYDVKM. This CDR3 is CASSDYRATLI.

This clonotype was observed at least ten times. The chain employs TRBV6-5 and TRBJ2-7; 8 positions agree with TRBD1. With 10 bases clipped from V and 4 bases from J, the junction kept 9 bases outside the gene matches. There are 13 residues in the CDR3. CDR1 is MNHEY and CDR2 is SVGAGI in the germline V gene. In DNA, the CDR3 is TGTGCCACCCGGACAGGGCGTGGGTACGAGCAGTACTTC. Amino acids: CATRTGRGYEQYF.

The table lists this clonotype with many counts. CDR3 coding DNA: TGTGCCAGCAGTTTAGGGGGATCATTTCAGCCCCAGCATTTT. Residues: CASSLGGSFQPQHF. V is TRBV6-5 and J is TRBJ1-5; D perhaps matches TRBD1 (6 bases). The CDR3 has 14 residues. Germline CDR1 and CDR2: MNHEY and SVGAGI. V shed 4 bases and J shed 6 bases, with 13 bases lying between them.

The rearrangement joins TRBV10-2 to TRBJ1-1; D possibly corresponds to TRBD1 (5 bases). Trimming removed 8 bases at V and 4 bases at J, with 11 bases between. The germline gives CDR1 WSHSY, CDR2 SAAADI. The CDR3 runs to 12 residues. CDR3: CASRQRGTEAFF. For the CDR3, the DNA is TGCGCCAGCCGCCAAAGGGGCACTGAAGCTTTCTTT.

J is TRBJ1-5 and V is TRBV28; D uncertain. Germline loops: CDR1 MDHEN, CDR2 SYDVKM. This CDR3 contains 14 residues. Between the trimmed V and J ends, which lost 4 bases and 0 bases, there was a span of 7 bases. The CDR3 sequence: CASSSIDSNQPQHF. In nucleotides, the CDR3 is TGTGCCAGCAGTTCGATAGATAGCAATCAGCCCCAGCATTTT.

The V call is TRBV28, the J call TRBJ1-2; possibly TRBD1 for D (5 bases). This CDR3 comprises 13 residues. V was clipped by 10 bases and J by 4 bases, with 16 bases between them. Germline CDR1 MDHEN, CDR2 SYDVKM. CDR3 sequence: CATLRQPGYGYTF. CDR3 in DNA: TGTGCCACCCTACGACAGCCTGGCTATGGCTACACCTTC.

J is TRBJ1-5 and V is TRBV7-2; 9 bases fit TRBD1. This CDR3 region has 19 residues. Losses at the gene ends were 6 bases for V and 5 bases for J; bases not matched to a gene: 20. Looked up from germline, CDR1 is SGHTA and CDR2 is FQGNSA. The CDR3, as DNA: TGTGCCAGCAGGCGGGTTCGCATCCCGGGACAGGGTGTGGATCAGCCCCAGCATTTT. It translates to CASRRVRIPGQGVDQPQHF.

This chain uses TRBV6-5 with TRBJ1-5; no clear D. Germline values: CDR1 MNHEY, CDR2 SVGAGI. This CDR3 has 12 amino acids. V gave up 4 bases and J gave up 9 bases, with 10 bases separating them. This CDR3 reads CASSSLPAPQHF. The CDR3 DNA sequence: TGTGCCAGCAGTTCACTACCGGCGCCCCAGCATTTT.

In this sample, this clonotype turned up many times. The rearrangement links TRBV7-3 to TRBJ1-5; no firm D call. Trimming left V 5 bases short and J 7 bases short, with 12 bases between. This CDR3 comprises 13 residues. The germline gives CDR1 SGHTA, CDR2 FQGTGA. The CDR3 coding sequence is TGTGCCAGCAGCCTCCGGATGGGCCAGCCCCAGCATTTT. Encoded protein: CASSLRMGQPQHF.

The rearrangement uses TRBV29-1 and TRBJ1-3; the D is unclear. V gave up 4 bases and J gave up 1 base, with 11 bases separating them. The CDR3 contains 14 residues. Germline values: CDR1 SQVTM, CDR2 ANQGSEA. The CDR3 reads CSVATATSGNTIYF. The CDR3 bases are TGCAGCGTTGCCACGGCGACTTCTGGAAACACCATATATTTT.

The chain uses TRBV15 and TRBJ1-1; D may be TRBD1 (5 bases). V was cut by 0 bases and J by 6 bases, with 11 bases left in between. The germline V gene encodes CDR1 LNHNV and CDR2 YYDKDF (reference sequence). This CDR3 spans 14 amino acids. CDR3 protein: CATSRDRGEAEAFF. The CDR3 DNA reads TGTGCCACCAGCAGAGATCGGGGGGAAGCTGAAGCTTTCTTT.

This clonotype showed up many times. The junction does not match germline at one end; this may be a read error. The chain has TRBV2 and TRBJ2-2, with D possibly matching TRBD1 (6 bases). The CDR3 consists of 16 residues. The germline V gene has CDR1 SNHLY and CDR2 FYNNEI. The CDR3 DNA sequence: TGTGCCAGCATTGAAGCGACAGGCAGTAACACCGGGGAGCTGTTTTTT. Amino acids: CASIEATGSNTGELFF.

The chain has TRBV19 and TRBJ1-6, with D unclear. This CDR3 region has 14 residues. Germline lookup yields CDR1 LNHDA and CDR2 SQIVND (reference sequence). The V end was cut by 6 bases, the J end by 8 bases, with 14 bases between. CDR3 bases: TGTGCCAGTAGCCCGAGCGCAGGCGATTCACCCCTCCACTTT. As protein: CASSPSAGDSPLHF.

The V call is TRBV28, the J call TRBJ2-7; possibly TRBD2 for D (6 bases). Trimming left V 5 bases short and J 7 bases short, with 24 bases between. Germline CDR1 reads MDHEN; CDR2 reads SYDVKM. The CDR3 runs 16 residues. The CDR3, as DNA: TGTGCCAGCAGTCCAGCTGACATGGGAGGAGTGCGGGAGCAGTACTTC. Translating it yields CASSPADMGGVREQYF.

About this clonotype itself: A clone one base away is much larger, so this may be a read error. The genes are TRBV6-2 or TRBV6-3 and TRBJ2-7, with no clear D. Trimming removed 10 bases at V and 2 bases at J, with 18 bases between. This CDR3 is 14 amino acids long. Germline CDR1 and CDR2: MNHEY and SVGEGT. For the CDR3, the DNA is TGTGCCACCATAAAGGACGGAGCTCCCTACGAGCAGTACTTC. Amino acid sequence: CATIKDGAPYEQYF.

This clonotype occurred many times. DNA of the CDR3: TGTGCCAGCCAATGGGTCCGGGACAACAATTCACCCCTCCACTTT. Protein product: CASQWVRDNNSPLHF. This chain links TRBV6-5 with TRBJ1-6; tentative D call: TRBD1 (6 bases). This CDR3 has 15 amino acids. Between the trimmed V and J ends, which lost 8 bases and 7 bases, there was a span of 18 bases. Germline loops: CDR1 MNHEY, CDR2 SVGAGI.

This clonotype showed up many times. The chain joins TRBV6-5 to TRBJ1-2; possible D gene TRBD1, 5 bases. The CDR3 covers 13 residues. Germline CDR1 is MNHEY and CDR2 is SVGAGI. Trimming took off 6 bases at V and 2 bases at J, with 10 bases between the two ends. The CDR3 region is CASSSGTNYGYTF. The CDR3 DNA follows: TGTGCCAGCAGCTCCGGGACGAACTATGGCTACACCTTC.

As to this clonotype: Being one base from a much bigger clone, this may be a read error. The chain carries TRBV20-1 and TRBJ2-5; 10 bases match TRBD2. The CDR3 consists of 15 residues. The germline V gene has CDR1 DFQATT and CDR2 SNEGSKA (reference sequence). The J segment lost 7 bases and the V segment lost 4 bases, leaving 12 bases of the junction unmatched. CDR3 residues: CSAIPLAGAEGTQYF. For the CDR3, the DNA is TGCAGTGCTATCCCCCTAGCGGGAGCGGAAGGGACCCAGTACTTC.